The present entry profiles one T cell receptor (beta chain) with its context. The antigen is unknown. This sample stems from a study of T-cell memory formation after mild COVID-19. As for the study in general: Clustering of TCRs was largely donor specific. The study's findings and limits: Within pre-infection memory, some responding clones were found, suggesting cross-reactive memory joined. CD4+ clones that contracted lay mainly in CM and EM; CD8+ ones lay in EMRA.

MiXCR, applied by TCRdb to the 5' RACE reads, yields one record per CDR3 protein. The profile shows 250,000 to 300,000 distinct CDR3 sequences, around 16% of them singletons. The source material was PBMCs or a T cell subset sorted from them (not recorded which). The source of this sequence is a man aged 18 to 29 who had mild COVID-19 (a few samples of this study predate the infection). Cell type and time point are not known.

The CDR3 DNA is TGCAGTGTACTGCCCTTGGGACATGGTGGGAAGGTGAATGAGCAGTTCTTC. Its protein product is CSVLPLGHGGKVNEQFF. This chain joins TRBV20-1 and TRBJ2-1, with D maybe TRBD1 (6 bases). This CDR3 is 17 amino acids long. The V gene's germline CDR1 is DFQATT and CDR2 SNEGSKA (reference sequence). V was trimmed by 7 bases and J by 7 bases, leaving 29 bases between them.